Shown below are 27 T cell receptor beta chains from a single sample sequenced in a study of brain T cells in children with intractable seizures. Repertoires were generated with immunoSEQ multiplex PCR, while TCRdb's copy carries only in-frame clones and drops some. Of 340,000 or so clones in the sample, approximately 93% were seen once. Described time point: blood from clinic visit 5 months post-surgery; TSC patient then seizure free. This specimen consisted of peripheral blood, obtained 5 to 6 months after surgery. The receptors here all came from a boy younger than two with tuberous sclerosis and intractable seizures.

The gene calls are TRBV7-2 and TRBJ1-5; TRBD1 might be the D (5 bases). The germline V and J ends were trimmed by 1 base and 4 bases, with 14 bases remaining between them. The CDR3 length is 16 residues. The V gene's germline CDR1 is SGHTA and CDR2 FQGNSA. The CDR3 loop is CASSLECRDKNQPQHF. DNA of the CDR3: TGTGCCAGCAGCTTAGAATGCAGGGATAAGAATCAGCCCCAGCATTTT.

The chain couples TRBV6-5 to TRBJ2-7, with 11 bases aligning to TRBD2. V gave up 4 bases and J gave up 2 bases; unmatched junction bases: 4. The V gene's germline CDR1 is MNHEY and CDR2 SVGAGI. The CDR3 loop spans 15 amino acids. CDR3 nucleotides: TGTGCCAGCAGTTTGGGACTAGCGGTTACCTACGAGCAGTACTTC. Protein: CASSLGLAVTYEQYF.

This chain uses TRBV6-5 with TRBJ2-7; no clear D. Per germline, CDR1 MNHEY and CDR2 SVGAGI. The germline V and J ends were trimmed by 6 bases and 4 bases, with 13 bases remaining between them. The CDR3 is made up of 13 amino acids. The CDR3 DNA sequence: TGTGCCAGCAGCAGGTACCCAAAATACGAGCAGTACTTC. Amino acid sequence: CASSRYPKYEQYF.

This chain links TRBV5-4 with TRBJ1-4; 7 bases are shared with TRBD1. The germline gives CDR1 SGHNT, CDR2 YYREEE (reference sequence). The CDR3 length is 16 residues. V was clipped by 6 bases and J by 5 bases; unmatched bases: 13. Here the CDR3 DNA reads TGTGCCAGCACCCAGGGGGGTAACTCAGGGAATGAAAAACTGTTTTTT. Translated: CASTQGGNSGNEKLFF.

This chain uses TRBV19 with TRBJ1-5, with 9 bases identical to TRBD1. With 4 bases clipped from V and 7 bases from J, the junction kept 5 bases outside the gene matches. The CDR3 extends over 14 amino acids. The germline CDR1 and CDR2 sequences are LNHDA and SQIVND (reference sequence). CDR3 loop: CASSTDRGGQPQHF. The CDR3 nucleotides read TGTGCCAGTAGTACGGACAGGGGTGGGCAGCCCCAGCATTTT.

The chain recombines TRBV7-9 with TRBJ2-7; D gene uncertain. V was clipped by 5 bases and J by 5 bases, with 16 bases between them. The CDR3 consists of 14 residues. Germline-derived CDR1 and CDR2 are SEHNR and FQNEAQ (reference sequence). The CDR3 coding sequence is TGTGCCAGCAGCCCCTTTGGGTTAATCCACGAGCAGTACTTC. It translates to CASSPFGLIHEQYF. Filled out from reference TRBV7-9 and TRBJ2-7, the complete variable domain reads DTGVSQNPRHKITKRGQNVTFRCDPISEHNRLYWYRQTLGQGPEFLTYFQNEAQLEKSRLLSDRFSAERPKGSFSTLEIQRTEQGDSAMYLCASSPFGLIHEQYFGPGTRLTVT.

V and J are TRBV24-1 and TRBJ2-7; 9 bases line up with TRBD1. The germline gives CDR1 KGHDR, CDR2 SFDVKD. V shed 8 bases, J shed 4 bases, and the junction held 8 bases outside the gene matches. CDR3 length: 14 residues. The chain's CDR3 is CATNRNGQGYEQYF. The CDR3 DNA follows: TGTGCCACCAACAGAAACGGACAGGGGTACGAGCAGTACTTC.

This clone was observed a few times. The chain uses TRBV5-5 and TRBJ1-5, with TRBD1 identical over 11 bases. After removal of 4 bases from V and 7 bases from J, the junction contained 7 bases not matched to a gene. The CDR3 has 15 residues. The germline V gene encodes CDR1 SGHKS and CDR2 YYEKEE (reference sequence). CDR3 amino acids: CASSRTGGEVQPQHF. CDR3 nucleotide sequence: TGTGCCAGCAGCCGGACAGGGGGCGAGGTACAGCCCCAGCATTTT. Supplemented by reference TRBV5-5 and TRBJ1-5, the full variable domain reads DAGVTQSPTHLIKTRGQQVTLRCSPISGHKSVSWYQQVLGQGPQFIFQYYEKEERGRGNFPDRFSARQFPNYSSELNVNALLLGDSALYLCASSRTGGEVQPQHFGDGTRLSIL.

This CDR3 reads CASSATSGSDTQYF. For the CDR3, the DNA is TGTGCCAGCAGCGCCACTAGCGGCTCGGATACGCAGTATTTT. The V gene is TRBV9, the J gene TRBJ2-3; TRBD2 matches at 8 bases. CDR1 is SGDLS, CDR2 YYNGEE, per germline. J lost 6 bases, V lost 3 bases, and 6 bases had no gene match. This CDR3 contains 14 residues.

As concerns this clone: The sample has other DNA sequences that encode this CDR3 too. The V gene is TRBV3-1 (or the pseudogene TRBV3-2), the J gene TRBJ1-2; D is uncertain. This CDR3 spans 13 amino acids. Germline V gene data show CDR1 as LGHDT and CDR2 as YNNKEL (reference sequence). Trimming stripped 4 bases from V and 2 bases from J, with 8 bases between. The CDR3 reads CASSRQENYGYTF. DNA for the CDR3: TGTGCCAGCAGCCGGCAGGAGAACTATGGCTACACCTTC.

The chain couples TRBV5-6 to TRBJ1-1; the D gene is possibly TRBD1 (5 bases). V dropped 6 bases and J dropped 4 bases, with 13 bases sitting between them. From germline, CDR1 is SGHDT and CDR2 YYEEEE. The length of the CDR3 is 13 residues. Here the CDR3 DNA reads TGTGCCAGCAATCAGGGTTTGGGCACTGAAGCTTTCTTT. This translates into CASNQGLGTEAFF.

The chain has TRBV5-1 and TRBJ2-1; 12 bases align to TRBD2. The CDR3 contains 18 residues. The V segment lost 3 bases and the J segment 4 bases; nucleotides outside the gene matches: 11. Per the germline V gene, CDR1 is SGHRS and CDR2 is YFSETQ. CDR3 region: CASSSSGTSGFPYNEQFF. The CDR3 DNA follows: TGCGCCAGCAGCTCGTCCGGGACTAGCGGGTTCCCATACAATGAGCAGTTCTTC. Full variable domain (missing parts from reference TRBV5-1 and TRBJ2-1): KAGVTQTPRYLIKTRGQQVTLSCSPISGHRSVSWYQQTPGQGLQFLFEYFSETQRNKGNFPGRFSGRQFSNSRSEMNVSTLELGDSALYLCASSSSGTSGFPYNEQFFGPGTRLTVL.

V and J are TRBV9 and TRBJ2-7; 7 positions match TRBD2. CDR3 length equals 16 residues. J lost 2 bases, V lost 5 bases, and 13 bases had no gene match. Germline-derived CDR1 and CDR2 are SGDLS and YYNGEE. The CDR3 protein is CASRTRTGGGTYEQYF. DNA for the CDR3: TGTGCCAGCAGAACCCGAACGGGGGGAGGCACCTACGAGCAGTACTTC.

The chain links TRBV19 to TRBJ2-1, with D hard to call. The germline V gene encodes CDR1 LNHDA and CDR2 SQIVND (reference sequence). Trimming took 5 bases from V and 4 from J, leaving 6 bases between them. The CDR3 runs 12 residues. The CDR3 protein is CASSADYNEQFF. Written as DNA, the CDR3 is TGTGCCAGTAGTGCGGATTACAATGAGCAGTTCTTC.

The V gene is TRBV9, the J gene TRBJ2-3; no clear D. Germline V gene lookup returns CDR1 SGDLS and CDR2 YYNGEE. Trimming removed 4 bases at V and 3 bases at J, with 15 bases between. This CDR3 spans 15 amino acids. CDR3 in DNA: TGTGCCAGCAGCTCACACCCCCGTTGGACAGATACGCAGTATTTT. This encodes CASSSHPRWTDTQYF.

The chain recombines TRBV19 with TRBJ1-5; D remains unclear. Per the germline V gene, CDR1 is LNHDA and CDR2 is SQIVND (reference sequence). V was pared by 2 bases and J by 1 base, with 6 bases between. The CDR3 consists of 14 residues. Here the CDR3 reads CASSIYGSNQPQHF. The CDR3 nucleotides are TGTGCCAGTAGTATATATGGCAGCAATCAGCCCCAGCATTTT.

This clone appeared a single time. The rearrangement links TRBV19 to TRBJ2-1, with 13 nucleotides matching TRBD2. The CDR3 sequence is 16 residues long. V shed 4 bases, J shed 8 bases, and the junction held 8 bases outside the gene matches. Germline V gene sequence: CDR1 LNHDA, CDR2 SQIVND (reference sequence). The CDR3 sequence: CASSRGGLAGDHEQFF. CDR3 sequence (DNA): TGTGCCAGTAGTAGGGGCGGACTAGCGGGAGATCATGAGCAGTTCTTC.

The chain has TRBV27 and TRBJ1-6; D is perhaps TRBD1 (5 bases). CDR1 is MNHEY and CDR2 is SMNVEV in the germline V gene (reference sequence). The CDR3 is 14 residues long. Trimming left V 2 bases short and J 5 bases short, with 7 bases between. CDR3 DNA sequence: TGTGCCAGCAGTTTACAGGGCAATAATTCACCCCTCCACTTT. This encodes CASSLQGNNSPLHF.

The chain joins TRBV28 to TRBJ1-6; D gene unclear. Germline-derived CDR1 and CDR2 are MDHEN and SYDVKM. Trimming left V 1 base short and J 5 bases short, with 12 bases between. The CDR3 length is 16 residues. The CDR3 bases are TGTGCCAGCAGTTTATTCGGGAGGACCCATAATTCACCCCTCCACTTT. Translated: CASSLFGRTHNSPLHF.

The gene calls are TRBV5-1 and TRBJ1-2, with D unclear. V was clipped by 0 bases and J by 5 bases, with 5 bases between them. CDR1 SGHRS and CDR2 YFSETQ come from the germline V gene. The CDR3 has 12 amino acids. The CDR3 protein is CASSLDGYGYTF. As DNA, the CDR3 is TGCGCCAGCAGCTTGGACGGATATGGCTACACCTTC.

This clone was found once. V gene TRBV10-2 combines with J gene TRBJ2-7; TRBD2 matches 11 bases. The germline CDR1 and CDR2 sequences are WSHSY and SAAADI. V lost 7 bases to trimming and J lost 3 bases; unmatched junction nucleotides: 5. The CDR3 is 14 amino acids. DNA of the CDR3: TGCGCCAGCAACTTAGCGGGGGGGCTCTACGAGCAGTACTTC. Translated, it gives CASNLAGGLYEQYF.

This chain links TRBV7-2 with TRBJ2-1; 10 bases line up with TRBD2. Germline CDR1 is SGHTA and CDR2 is FQGNSA. The CDR3 extends over 16 amino acids. V lost 1 base and J lost 5; bases outside the gene matches: 5. This CDR3 reads CASSLVGTSAHNEQFF. CDR3 DNA: TGTGCCAGCAGCTTAGTGGGGACTAGCGCCCACAATGAGCAGTTCTTC.

The CDR3 sequence: CASSPQWDREKLFF. The CDR3 DNA is TGTGCCAGCAGCCCACAATGGGATAGAGAAAAACTGTTTTTT. The rearrangement joins TRBV11-3 to TRBJ1-4; D not resolved. Trimming removed 5 bases at V and 8 bases at J, with 15 bases between. This CDR3 is 14 amino acids long. CDR1 and CDR2 (germline): SGHNT, YENEEA. Together with reference TRBV11-3 and TRBJ1-4, the CDR3 gives the full variable domain: EAGVVQSPRYKIIEKKQPVAFWCNPISGHNTLYWYLQNLGQGPELLIRYENEEAVDDSQLPKDRFSAERLKGVDSTLKIQPAELGDSAVYLCASSPQWDREKLFFGSGTQLSVL.

The CDR3, as DNA: TGTGCCAGCAGCTCGACCGCCTTCTACGAGCAGTACTTC. Translated: CASSSTAFYEQYF. The V call is TRBV11-2, the J call TRBJ2-7, with D unclear. The CDR3 totals 13 residues. V was pared by 4 bases and J by 3 bases, with 10 bases between. Germline CDR1 is SGHAT and CDR2 is FQNNGV.

The CDR3 is CASSNGLAGYNEQFF. The CDR3, as DNA: TGCGCCAGCAGCAACGGACTAGCGGGGTACAATGAGCAGTTCTTC. V gene TRBV4-1 combines with J gene TRBJ2-1; 12 positions match TRBD2. Germline lookup yields CDR1 MGHRA and CDR2 YSYEKL. This CDR3 is 15 amino acids long. V shed 5 bases, J shed 4 bases, and the junction held 3 bases outside the gene matches.

This chain links TRBV7-9 with TRBJ2-7; D unresolved. Per germline, CDR1 SEHNR and CDR2 FQNEAQ (reference sequence). This CDR3 region has 11 residues. The ends were cut back, 6 bases at V and 5 bases at J, with 8 bases in the middle. Here the CDR3 DNA reads TGTGCCAGCAGTTCCCGCGACGAGCAGTACTTC. Translation gives CASSSRDEQYF.

This chain joins TRBV11-3 and TRBJ2-1; no reliable D call. CDR3 size: 14 residues. From germline, CDR1 is SGHNT and CDR2 YENEEA. V lost 1 base to trimming and J lost 4 bases, with 8 bases between them. The CDR3 nucleotides are TGTGCCAGCAGCTTAGGCGGAACTTACAATGAGCAGTTCTTC. Protein sequence: CASSLGGTYNEQFF. The variable domain in full, with the rest retrieved from reference TRBV11-3 and TRBJ2-1, is EAGVVQSPRYKIIEKKQPVAFWCNPISGHNTLYWYLQNLGQGPELLIRYENEEAVDDSQLPKDRFSAERLKGVDSTLKIQPAELGDSAVYLCASSLGGTYNEQFFGPGTRLTVL.